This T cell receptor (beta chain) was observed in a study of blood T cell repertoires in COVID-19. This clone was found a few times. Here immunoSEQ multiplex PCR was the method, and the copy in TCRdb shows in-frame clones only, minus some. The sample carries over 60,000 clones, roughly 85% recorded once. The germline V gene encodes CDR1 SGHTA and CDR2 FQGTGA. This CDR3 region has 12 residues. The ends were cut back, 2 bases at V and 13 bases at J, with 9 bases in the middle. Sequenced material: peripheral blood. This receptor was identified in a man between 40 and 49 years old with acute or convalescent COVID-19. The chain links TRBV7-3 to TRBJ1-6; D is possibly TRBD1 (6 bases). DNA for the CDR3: TGTGCCAGCAGCTTATCGACAGGCCCCCTCCACTTT. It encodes CASSLSTGPLHF.